The subject of this entry is one T cell receptor beta chain. Its cognate antigen is unknown. The sample comes from a study of cytomegalovirus exposure and HLA in healthy donors. Whole-study context: A prior study identified 100 million to 130 million unique TCR beta sequences from 180 million or so T cells.

The study ran its PCR with 60 Vbeta and 13 Jbeta primers. Method: immunoSEQ multiplex PCR; TCRdb's copy keeps in-frame clones and lacks some. The repertoire consists of roughly 190,000 clones, with more than 85% occurring once and the leading ten covering about 1.7%. Findings and limits, study-wide: Later analysis suggested most CMV-associated TCR beta chains were HLA-restricted.

V was pared by 11 bases and J by 5 bases, with 4 bases of the junction left unmatched. Germline CDR1 and CDR2: ENHRY and SYGVKD. The CDR3 is 12 amino acids. The V gene is TRBV10-3, the J gene TRBJ2-2; 8 bases line up with TRBD1. The TCR originated in a woman under 30 in good health and CMV-seronegative. The sequencing input was PBMCs. CDR3 DNA sequence: TGTGCCGTCACAGGGGGGACCGGGGAGCTGTTTTTT. Its translation: CAVTGGTGELFF.